This TCR beta chain appears in the sequencing data of a study of shared clonotypes between healthy human individuals (dated by TCRdb to the early 2020s). About the study as a whole: Three men and a couple of women, aged 18 to 49 years, made up the cohort. For each donor, three plates each were used for CD4 naive and CD4 memory, two plates were used for CD8 naive, and one plate was used for CD8 memory. To increase sequencing depth and limit assay-specific biases, TCR repertoire library preparation and sequencing were carried out by different laboratories using diverse techniques. To estimate repertoire size and how much clonotypes are shared between individuals, the study performed deep sequencing of blood TCR repertoires from a few healthy adults. Each donor's leukapheresis produced roughly between roughly 0.85 and 9.5 billion PBMCs.

TCR CDR3 regions were amplified from genomic DNA by multiplex PCR using the deep immunoSEQ assay. Extracted genomic DNA from each cell subset was distributed evenly across all wells of several immunoSEQ 96-well plates, and each plate was treated as a replicate. For sorted subsets, each replicate PCR was loaded with roughly 190 ng genomic DNA, equivalent to some 31,000 T cell genomes. The purified libraries were quantified using a Qubit 3.0 fluorometer, sized with a Bioanalyzer 2100, and then quantified again using the KAPA Library Quantification kit. Every immunoSEQ 96-well plate was sequenced on a separate single-read 150-cycle Illumina NextSeq 550 flow cell. The authors' pipeline ran thus. The immunoSEQ output contained only junctional sequences without quality scores, so filtering could not match that applied to full-length reads. Sequences were annotated with PyIR, a Python wrapper for IgBLAST v1.9, and V/J genes and CDR3 were assigned using IMGT germline references. Reads with weak V/J assignments (E-value above 1e-6), missing CDR3, stop codons, out-of-frame junctions, or ambiguous translated residues were removed. V3J clonotypes were defined as sequences sharing an identical inferred V gene, J gene, and CDR3 amino acid sequence. Percentage overlap between repertoires was calculated by dividing the number of shared unique clonotypes by the size of the smaller repertoire. RTK rarefaction, the Chao1 estimator, and Recon v2.1 estimates of unobserved clonotypes were used to assess repertoire richness. Generation probabilities were computed with OLGA for all TCRbeta clonotypes obtained by the gDNA method from several donors. The immuneACCESS repertoire file appears here via TCRdb, limited to in-frame rearrangements. These files lack a portion of the clones; in checked studies, under half of the deficit traces to unresolved V genes, and the cause of the others is not known. From that table come the V and J calls and clone size; the DNA was used to work out D and trimming. Across this sample there are 2,100,000 or so clones, with under 97% seen only once. In total, the top ten clones hold 0.1% to 0.15% of the sample.

The cysteine opens and the phenylalanine closes a CDR3 of 19 amino acids. Only CDR3 DNA remains: 57 bases, in frame from the first base. Concerning this clone: Its antigen is still unknown. Within one base of it there is no much larger clone, and no base qualities were kept.

Donors were healthy HIV-negative adults with no recently reported acute infections or vaccinations. All donors were Caucasian adults living in Nashville, Tennessee, USA. CD4+ T cells were enriched through magnetic negative selection, after which naive cells were positively selected on CD45RA and the remaining negative fraction served as the memory subset. Blood was collected by leukapheresis, and PBMCs were isolated by Ficoll-Histopaque density gradient centrifugation and then cryopreserved in liquid nitrogen vapor phase. Purity and quantity of every magnetically sorted T cell population were checked by analytical flow cytometry. Genomic DNA was isolated from every sorted fraction and measured by UV absorbance on a Nanodrop 2000c. The full study reports these points: Higher generation probabilities were observed for clonotypes shared by all four sorted-subset donors than for non-shared clonotypes. Sharing across several donors was observed for roughly 5% of naive CD4, about 3.2% of naive CD8, over 2% of memory CD4, and roughly 0.4% of memory CD8 clonotypes. Because the study included a small number of donors, the genetic and exposure-history diversity represented was limited. Pairwise subsampling indicated that sequencing depth was expected to affect the degree of clonotype sharing among donors. Larger estimated clonotype richness was generally found for naive subsets than for memory subsets. Sampling was restricted to blood, and TCR repertoires in tissue are likely to differ from TCR repertoires in blood. Rarefaction of sorted-subset datasets indicated incomplete sequencing despite the large sequencing depth.

The sequence was obtained from a young man in good health. This chain is built from TRBV21-1 and TRBJ1-2. TRBV21-1 counts as a pseudogene. Sequenced: naive CD4+ T cells sorted from blood. The label giving this sample's cell subset or site can be read as: CD45RA+ positively selected. The CDR3 protein sequence reads: CASSKAERNPHPFLYGYTF. The DNA sequence is as follows: TGTGCCAGCAGCAAAGCAGAGCGTAACCCCCACCCCTTTCTCTATGGCTACACCTTC.